This is a list of T cell receptor beta chains from one sample in a study of PD-1 blockade in classical Hodgkin lymphoma. The assay was immunoSEQ multiplex PCR, and TCRdb's table has in-frame clones only and misses some. The table shows roughly 42,000 clones, with around two thirds occurring only once. The specimen comprised peripheral blood mononuclear cells (PBMCs), sampled at baseline. The receptors come from a human donor with classical Hodgkin lymphoma. Both conserved end residues are part of each CDR3. Fields, in order: J gene, V gene, clone size, D gene, CDR3 protein, CDR3 DNA. The D gene is left open where the match is weak. A clone size is listed for some rows: how often the clone was seen (once, few, many), or a class if it is expanded.

TRBJ1-5 TRBV9 NA NA CASSVGWTGNQPQHF TGTGCCAGCAGCGTAGGGTGGACAGGCAATCAGCCCCAGCATTTT
TRBJ2-7 TRBV7-6 few NA CASSLAAGVSYEQYF TGTGCCAGCAGCTTAGCGGCAGGAGTCTCCTACGAGCAGTACTTC
TRBJ2-2 TRBV7-2 few NA CASSLGVLGARELFF TGTGCCAGCAGCTTAGGTGTCCTGGGGGCAAGGGAGCTGTTTTTT
TRBJ1-5 TRBV10-3 medium-sized TRBD1 CATHRGQGQQPQHF TGTGCCACCCATCGAGGACAGGGACAACAGCCCCAGCATTTT
TRBJ1-4 TRBV4-2 NA NA CASSREGRQVNEKLFF TGTGCCAGCAGCCGGGAGGGTCGACAGGTTAATGAAAAACTGTTTTTT
TRBJ2-1 TRBV6-5 NA NA CASSYSETSRNEQFF TGTGCCAGCAGTTACTCCGAAACTAGCCGCAATGAGCAGTTCTTC
TRBJ2-6 TRBV4-3 few NA CASSQVIDSGANVLTF TGCGCCAGCAGCCAAGTAATCGACTCTGGGGCCAACGTCCTGACTTTC
TRBJ2-7 TRBV5-6 NA TRBD2 CASRLTGTTSYEQYF TGTGCCAGCAGGTTGACCGGGACTACTTCCTACGAGCAGTACTTC
TRBJ2-3 TRBV18 few NA CASSPGFTDTQYF TGTGCCAGCTCACCAGGGTTCACAGATACGCAGTATTTT
TRBJ1-6 TRBV9 NA TRBD1 CASSAAGGGYNSPLHF TGTGCCAGCAGCGCGGCAGGGGGCGGTTATAATTCACCCCTCCACTTT
TRBJ1-2 TRBV28 NA TRBD1 CASSFLLGQGGDYGYTF TGTGCCAGCAGTTTCCTCTTAGGACAGGGTGGGGACTATGGCTACACCTTC
TRBJ2-7 TRBV29-1 NA TRBD2 CSVEDREKSGRAYEQYF TGCAGCGTTGAAGATCGCGAGAAAAGCGGGAGGGCCTACGAGCAGTACTTC
TRBJ2-3 TRBV7-2 NA TRBD2 CASSLALAGLRTTDTQYF TGTGCCAGCAGCTTGGCACTAGCGGGCCTCCGGACCACAGATACGCAGTATTTT
TRBJ2-1 TRBV27 few TRBD2 CASSPAGEIINEQFF TGTGCCAGCTCCCCGGCGGGGGAAATCATCAATGAGCAGTTCTTC
TRBJ2-7 TRBV18 NA NA CASSLQVSYEQYF TGTGCCAGCTCTCTTCAGGTTTCCTACGAGCAGTACTTC
TRBJ2-2 TRBV6-5 NA NA CASSYGGTGELFF TGTGCCAGCAGTTACGGGGGCACCGGGGAGCTGTTTTTT
TRBJ2-5 TRBV19 NA TRBD1 CASGPPGQGFPYQETQYF TGTGCCAGTGGACCACCGGGACAGGGTTTCCCTTACCAAGAGACCCAGTACTTC
TRBJ1-5 TRBV29-1 NA TRBD1 CSGGQGPGQPQHF TGCAGCGGGGGACAGGGCCCCGGTCAGCCCCAGCATTTT
TRBJ1-1 TRBV6-5 few NA CASSLGRGAFF TGTGCCAGCAGCCTCGGTCGGGGAGCTTTCTTT
TRBJ1-1 TRBV13 NA NA CASSFRQLNTEAFF TGTGCCAGCAGCTTCAGACAGCTTAACACTGAAGCTTTCTTT
TRBJ2-7 TRBV6-1 NA TRBD1 CASSQTGYSYEQYF TGTGCCAGCAGTCAGACAGGGTACTCCTACGAGCAGTACTTC
TRBJ1-1 TRBV29-1 NA TRBD1 CSARTGWNTEAFF TGCAGCGCCCGGACAGGGTGGAACACTGAAGCTTTCTTT
TRBJ2-7 TRBV30 NA NA CAWSRTVAGEQYF TGTGCCTGGAGTCGGACAGTAGCTGGCGAGCAGTACTTC
TRBJ1-2 TRBV5-1 once TRBD1 CASSTGQGHYGYTF TGCGCCAGCAGCACCGGACAGGGCCACTATGGCTACACCTTC
TRBJ1-1 TRBV10-3 few NA CAISLDTVNTEAFF TGTGCCATCAGTCTGGACACTGTGAACACTGAAGCTTTCTTT
TRBJ2-3 TRBV5-4 NA NA CASSLMENTQYF TGTGCCAGCAGCCTGATGGAGAATACGCAGTATTTT
TRBJ2-7 TRBV6-1 few TRBD2 CASSEMGGGWREQYF TGTGCCAGCAGTGAAATGGGGGGGGGATGGCGGGAGCAGTACTTC
TRBJ2-2 TRBV27 NA TRBD1 CASSFGAGGLGELFF TGTGCCAGCAGTTTTGGGGCAGGGGGCCTCGGGGAGCTGTTTTTT
TRBJ1-1 TRBV7-6 NA NA CASSLNTPRSEAFF TGTGCCAGCAGCTTAAACACGCCACGAAGCGAAGCTTTCTTT